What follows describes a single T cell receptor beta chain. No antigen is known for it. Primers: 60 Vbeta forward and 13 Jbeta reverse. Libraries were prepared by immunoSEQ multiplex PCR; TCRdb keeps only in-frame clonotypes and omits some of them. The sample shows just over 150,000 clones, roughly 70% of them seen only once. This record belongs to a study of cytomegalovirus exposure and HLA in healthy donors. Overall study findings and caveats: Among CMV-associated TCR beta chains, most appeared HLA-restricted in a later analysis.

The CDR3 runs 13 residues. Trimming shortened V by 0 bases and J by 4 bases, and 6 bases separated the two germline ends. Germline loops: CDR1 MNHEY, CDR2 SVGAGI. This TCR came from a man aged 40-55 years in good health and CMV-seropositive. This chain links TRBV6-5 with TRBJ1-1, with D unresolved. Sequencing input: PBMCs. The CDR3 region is CASSYSDSTEAFF. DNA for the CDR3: TGTGCCAGCAGTTACTCGGACTCCACTGAAGCTTTCTTT.